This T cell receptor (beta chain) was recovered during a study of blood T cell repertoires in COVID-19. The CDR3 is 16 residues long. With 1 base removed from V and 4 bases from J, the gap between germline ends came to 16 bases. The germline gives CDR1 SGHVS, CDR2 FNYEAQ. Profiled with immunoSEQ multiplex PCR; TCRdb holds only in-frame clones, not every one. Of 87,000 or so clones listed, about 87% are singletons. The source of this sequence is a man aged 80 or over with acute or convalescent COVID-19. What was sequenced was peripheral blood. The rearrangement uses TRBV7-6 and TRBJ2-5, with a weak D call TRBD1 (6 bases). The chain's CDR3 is CASSLGALTGTETQYF. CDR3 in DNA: TGTGCCAGCAGCTTAGGCGCCTTAACAGGGACAGAGACCCAGTACTTC.